The T cell receptor beta chain under discussion was sequenced for a study of blood T cell repertoires in COVID-19. Across the whole study: The study drew acute and convalescent COVID-19 samples from the United States, Italy and Spain.

The protocol was immunoSEQ multiplex PCR, while the TCRdb copy is restricted to in-frame clones and leaves out a portion. The sample gives approximately 140,000 clones, around 82% of which show up once; 1.4% is in the top ten. Sequencing was carried out using peripheral blood. This clonotype was sampled from a man aged 55 to 70 with acute or convalescent COVID-19.

CDR3 amino acids: CASSLDGNTYEQYF. The CDR3 DNA follows: TGCGCCAGCAGCTTGGATGGCAATACCTACGAGCAGTACTTC. The rearrangement joins TRBV5-1 to TRBJ2-7; unclear D gene. Germline lookup yields CDR1 SGHRS and CDR2 YFSETQ. The CDR3 loop spans 14 amino acids. V lost 0 bases to trimming and J lost 2 bases, with 9 bases between them.